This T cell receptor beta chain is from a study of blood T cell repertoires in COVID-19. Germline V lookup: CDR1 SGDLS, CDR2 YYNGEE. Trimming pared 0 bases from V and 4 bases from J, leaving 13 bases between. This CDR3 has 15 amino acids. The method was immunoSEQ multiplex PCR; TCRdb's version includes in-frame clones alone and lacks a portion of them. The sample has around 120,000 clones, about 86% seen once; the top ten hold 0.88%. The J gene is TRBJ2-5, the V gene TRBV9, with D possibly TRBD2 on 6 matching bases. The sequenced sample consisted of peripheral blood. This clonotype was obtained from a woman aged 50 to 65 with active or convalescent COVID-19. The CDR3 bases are TGTGCCAGCAGCGTAGCGGGAGATCCGCTAGAGACCCAGTACTTC. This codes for CASSVAGDPLETQYF.